This T cell receptor beta chain originates from a study of Ad26.COV2.S vaccination and SARS-CoV-2 variants. Method: immunoSEQ multiplex PCR; TCRdb's copy keeps in-frame clones and lacks some. This sample yields approximately 240,000 clones, of which roughly 90% are seen a single time; around a tenth belongs to the top ten. Germline CDR1 reads MNHEY; CDR2 reads SVGEGT. V dropped 6 bases and J dropped 7 bases, with 18 bases sitting between them. The CDR3 sequence is 14 residues long. The treatment: roughly 18 received Ad26.COV2.S at low or high dose, single or two shots; about 5 received placebo; per-sample allocation not given. Sampling happened 63 days after the first vaccine or placebo injection.

Specimen: peripheral blood, collected in a trial of Ad26.COV2.S vaccine versus placebo. The TCR sequence derives from a person aged 18-65 years who received the Ad26.COV2.S COVID-19 vaccine or a placebo. The chain links TRBV6-2 or TRBV6-3 to TRBJ2-5, with no clear D. The CDR3 sequence: CASSYARPDGTQYF. The CDR3 region has the DNA TGTGCCAGCAGCTATGCCAGGCCTGACGGGACCCAGTACTTC.